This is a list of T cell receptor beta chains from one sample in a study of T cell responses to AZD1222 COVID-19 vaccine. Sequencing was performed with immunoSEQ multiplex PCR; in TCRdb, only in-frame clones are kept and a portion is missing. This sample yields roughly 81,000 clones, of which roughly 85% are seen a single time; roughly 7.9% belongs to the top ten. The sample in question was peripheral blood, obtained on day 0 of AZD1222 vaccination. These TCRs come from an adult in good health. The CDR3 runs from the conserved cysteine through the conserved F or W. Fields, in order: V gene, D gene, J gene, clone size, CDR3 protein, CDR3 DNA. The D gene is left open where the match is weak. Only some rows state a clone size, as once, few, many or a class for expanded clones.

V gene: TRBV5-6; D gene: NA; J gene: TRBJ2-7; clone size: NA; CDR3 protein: CASSPGVGPLPHEQYF; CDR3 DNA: TGTGCCAGCAGCCCCGGGGTGGGGCCTCTTCCCCACGAGCAGTACTTC
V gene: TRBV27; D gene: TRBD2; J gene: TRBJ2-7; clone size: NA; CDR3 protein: CASSLSTGLAAYEQYF; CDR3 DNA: TGTGCCAGCAGTTTATCAACGGGACTAGCGGCTTACGAGCAGTACTTC
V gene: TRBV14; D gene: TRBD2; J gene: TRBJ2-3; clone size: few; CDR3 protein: CASSSNSGSTDTQYF; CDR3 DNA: TGTGCCAGCAGCTCAAATAGCGGGAGTACAGATACGCAGTATTTT
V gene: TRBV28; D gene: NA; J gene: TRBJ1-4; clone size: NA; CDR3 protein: CASSLLSRSQLFF; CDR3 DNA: TGTGCCAGCAGTCTACTATCGAGGTCACAACTGTTTTTT
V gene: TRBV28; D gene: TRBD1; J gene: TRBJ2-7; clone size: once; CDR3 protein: CASSLATGGAYEQYF; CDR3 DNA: TGTGCCAGCAGTTTGGCGACAGGGGGGGCCTACGAGCAGTACTTC
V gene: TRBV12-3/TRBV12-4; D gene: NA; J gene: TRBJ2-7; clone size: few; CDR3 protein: CASSLWQGIEQYF; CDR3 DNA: TGTGCCAGCAGTTTGTGGCAGGGCATCGAGCAGTACTTC
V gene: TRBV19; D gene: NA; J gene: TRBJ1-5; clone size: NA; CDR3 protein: CASSLELGNQPQHF; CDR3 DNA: TGTGCCAGTAGTCTCGAACTGGGGAATCAGCCCCAGCATTTT
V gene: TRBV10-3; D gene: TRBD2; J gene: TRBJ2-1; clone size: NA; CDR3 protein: CATWTSGQEGHEQFF; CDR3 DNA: TGTGCCACCTGGACTAGCGGCCAAGAAGGACATGAGCAGTTCTTC
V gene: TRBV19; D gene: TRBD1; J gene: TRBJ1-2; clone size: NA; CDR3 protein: CASSDWDSTNYGYTF; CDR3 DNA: TGTGCCAGTAGTGATTGGGACAGCACTAACTATGGCTACACCTTC
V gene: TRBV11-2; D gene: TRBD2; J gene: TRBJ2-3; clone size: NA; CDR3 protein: CASSSSGGSTDTQYF; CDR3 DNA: TGTGCCAGCAGCTCAAGCGGGGGTAGCACAGATACGCAGTATTTT
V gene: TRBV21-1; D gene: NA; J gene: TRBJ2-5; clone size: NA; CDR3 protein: CATYKPWGTQYF; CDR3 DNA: TGTGCCACCTACAAACCGTGGGGGACCCAGTACTTC
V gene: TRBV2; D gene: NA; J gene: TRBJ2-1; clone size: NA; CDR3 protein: CASSVYASFTDAKGEQFF; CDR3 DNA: TGTGCCAGCAGTGTGTACGCTAGTTTTACAGACGCTAAGGGTGAGCAGTTCTTC
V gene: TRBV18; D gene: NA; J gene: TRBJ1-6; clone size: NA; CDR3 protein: CASSPEPYNSPLHF; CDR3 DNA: TGTGCCAGCTCACCAGAGCCCTATAATTCACCCCTCCACTTT
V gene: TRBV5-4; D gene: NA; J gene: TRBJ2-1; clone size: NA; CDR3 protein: CASSFGQGTYNEQFF; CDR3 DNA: TGTGCCAGCAGCTTTGGGCAGGGGACCTACAATGAGCAGTTCTTC
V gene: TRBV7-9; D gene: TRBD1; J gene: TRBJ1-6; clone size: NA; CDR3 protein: CASSPPGQTNSPLHF; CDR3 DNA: TGTGCCAGCAGCCCACCGGGACAGACAAATTCACCCCTCCACTTT
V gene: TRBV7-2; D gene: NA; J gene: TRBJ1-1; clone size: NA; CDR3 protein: CASSSAANTEAFF; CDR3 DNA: TGTGCCAGCAGCTCAGCGGCGAACACTGAAGCTTTCTTT
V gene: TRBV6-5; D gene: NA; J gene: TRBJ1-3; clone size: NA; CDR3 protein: CASRIGRAAGNTIYF; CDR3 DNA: TGTGCCAGCAGAATAGGGAGGGCAGCGGGAAACACCATATATTTT